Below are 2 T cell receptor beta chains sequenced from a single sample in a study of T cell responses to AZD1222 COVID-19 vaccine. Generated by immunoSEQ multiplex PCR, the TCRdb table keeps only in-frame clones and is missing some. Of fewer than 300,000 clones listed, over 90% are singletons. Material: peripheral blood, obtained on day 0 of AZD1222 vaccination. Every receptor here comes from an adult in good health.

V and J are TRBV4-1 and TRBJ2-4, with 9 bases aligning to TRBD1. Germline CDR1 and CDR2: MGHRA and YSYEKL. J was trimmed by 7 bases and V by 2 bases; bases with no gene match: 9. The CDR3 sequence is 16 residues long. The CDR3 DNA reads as TGCGCCAGCAGCCAACACAAGACAGGGGGAAACAACATTCAGTACTTC. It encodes CASSQHKTGGNNIQYF.

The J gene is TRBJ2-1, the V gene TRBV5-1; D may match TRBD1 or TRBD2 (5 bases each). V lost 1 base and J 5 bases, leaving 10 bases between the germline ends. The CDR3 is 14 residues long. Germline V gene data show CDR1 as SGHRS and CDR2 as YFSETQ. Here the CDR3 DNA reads TGCGCCAGCAGCTTGCCGGGACGCCACAATGAGCAGTTCTTC. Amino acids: CASSLPGRHNEQFF.